Below, 7 T cell receptor beta chains from the same sample are listed, as sequenced in a study of cytomegalovirus exposure and HLA in healthy donors. TCRdb's table, derived via immunoSEQ multiplex PCR, lists solely in-frame clones and lacks some. Of over 200,000 clones listed, 88% are singletons. The sequenced sample consisted of PBMCs. The source is a woman in her late teens or twenties in good health and CMV-seronegative.

The table lists this clone with a count of one. V usage is TRBV30 and J usage is TRBJ2-7, with 10 bases lining up with TRBD2. This CDR3 has 14 residues. Germline trimming cut 5 bases from V and 2 bases from J; bases unmatched to any gene: 6. The germline gives CDR1 GTSNPN, CDR2 SVGIG (reference sequence). The CDR3 nucleotides read TGTGCCTGGGGGATAGCGGGAGGCCCCTACGAGCAGTACTTC. Residues: CAWGIAGGPYEQYF.

This rearrangement joins TRBV6-1 to TRBJ1-1, with D possibly matching TRBD1 (6 bases). This CDR3 has 13 residues. Per the germline V gene, CDR1 is MNHNS and CDR2 is SASEGT. The V gene lost 6 bases and the J gene lost 1 base, with 9 bases spanning the gap. The CDR3 loop reads CASSHRENTEAFF. In DNA, the CDR3 is TGTGCCAGCAGCCACAGGGAGAACACTGAAGCTTTCTTT.

The gene calls are TRBV5-6 and TRBJ1-2, with D uncertain. Trimming took 1 base from V and 3 from J, leaving 4 bases between them. CDR1 and CDR2 from the germline V gene are SGHDT and YYEEEE. This CDR3 has 12 amino acids. CDR3 coding DNA: TGTGCCAGCAGCTTGCGCGACTATGGCTACACCTTC. Translation gives CASSLRDYGYTF.

The chain employs TRBV6-1 and TRBJ1-5; 7 nucleotides agree with TRBD1. The CDR3 runs 15 residues. Germline values: CDR1 MNHNS, CDR2 SASEGT. V was pared by 7 bases and J by 5 bases, with 11 bases of the junction left unmatched. CDR3 protein: CASILYRGLDQPQHF. CDR3 DNA sequence: TGTGCCAGCATTCTTTACAGGGGTTTGGATCAGCCCCAGCATTTT.

V is TRBV10-3 and J is TRBJ2-1; 10 positions match TRBD2. The CDR3 spans 16 residues. The germline V gene has CDR1 ENHRY and CDR2 SYGVKD. Trimming cost V 2 bases and J 4 bases; bases outside gene matches: 5. CDR3 DNA: TGTGCCATCAGTGAGCTGACTAGCGGGCCTTACAATGAGCAGTTCTTC. Its translation: CAISELTSGPYNEQFF.

This chain connects TRBV18 to TRBJ2-7; 7 positions match TRBD1. CDR3 length: 15 residues. The germline V gene encodes CDR1 KGHSH and CDR2 LQKENI. Trimming at V came to 1 base and at J to 4 bases, leaving 7 bases not matched to a gene. The CDR3 is CASSPRGGEVYEQYF. CDR3 DNA: TGTGCCAGCTCACCACGAGGGGGCGAGGTATACGAGCAGTACTTC.

The chain carries TRBV6-1 and TRBJ2-7; D uncertain. Germline-derived CDR1 and CDR2 are MNHNS and SASEGT. This CDR3 is built from 14 residues. V was shortened by 8 bases and J by 0 bases, with 14 bases between the two germline ends. The CDR3 DNA reads as TGTGCCAGCGAAGTGAATCACGGCTCCTACGAGCAGTACTTC. Translation gives CASEVNHGSYEQYF.